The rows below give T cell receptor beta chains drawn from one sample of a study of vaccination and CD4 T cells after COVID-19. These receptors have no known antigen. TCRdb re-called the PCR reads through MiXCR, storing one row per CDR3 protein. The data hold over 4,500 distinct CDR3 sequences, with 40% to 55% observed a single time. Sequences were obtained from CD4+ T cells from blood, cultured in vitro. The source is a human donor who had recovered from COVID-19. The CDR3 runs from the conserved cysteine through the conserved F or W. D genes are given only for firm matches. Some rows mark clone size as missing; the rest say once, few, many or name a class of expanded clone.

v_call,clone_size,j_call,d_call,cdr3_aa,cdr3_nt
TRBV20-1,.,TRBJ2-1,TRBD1,CSAPLLTGGREQFF,TGCAGTGCTCCCCTTTTGACAGGGGGACGTGAGCAGTTCTTC
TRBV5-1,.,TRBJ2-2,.,CASSPSGSGELFF,TGCGCCAGCAGCCCCAGCGGTTCCGGGGAGCTGTTTTTT
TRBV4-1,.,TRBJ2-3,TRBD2,CASSREVAGGSTDTQYF,TGCGCCAGCAGCCGGGAGGTAGCGGGGGGGAGCACAGATACGCAGTATTTT
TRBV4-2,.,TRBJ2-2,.,CASSQERYTGELFF,TGTGCCAGCAGCCAAGAGCGGTACACCGGGGAGCTGTTTTTT
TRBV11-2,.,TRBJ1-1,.,CASSLVGAQSTEAFF,TGTGCCAGCAGCTTAGTGGGGGCCCAAAGCACTGAAGCTTTCTTT
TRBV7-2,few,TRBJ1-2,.,CASSLGRGSYTF,TGTGCCAGCAGCTTAGGCCGGGGGAGCTACACCTTC
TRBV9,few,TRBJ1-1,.,CASSVEMNTEAFF,TGTGCCAGCAGCGTAGAAATGAACACTGAAGCTTTCTTT
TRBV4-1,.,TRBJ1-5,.,CASSPRGAGNQPQHF,TGCGCCAGCAGCCCCCGGGGGGCGGGCAATCAGCCCCAGCATTTT
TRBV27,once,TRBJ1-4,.,CASSLYGDLGGEKLFF,TGTGCCAGCAGTTTGTATGGGGACCTAGGGGGTGAAAAACTGTTTTTT
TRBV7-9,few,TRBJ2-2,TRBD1,CASNDRGHTGELFF,TGTGCCAGCAACGACAGGGGGCACACCGGGGAGCTGTTTTTT
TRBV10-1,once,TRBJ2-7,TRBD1,CASSDPGQGWAF,TGCGCCAGCAGTGATCCGGGACAGGGATGGGCCTTC
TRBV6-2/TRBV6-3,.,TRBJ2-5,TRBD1,CASSSGTAVWGETQYF,TGTGCCAGCAGTTCCGGGACAGCGGTTTGGGGGGAGACCCAGTACTTC
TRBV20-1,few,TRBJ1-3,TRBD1,CSASTLDRGGGNTIYF,TGCAGTGCTAGTACCTTGGACAGGGGAGGAGGAAACACCATATATTTT
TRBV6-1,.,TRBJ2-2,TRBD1,CASSTDRINTGELFF,TGTGCCAGCAGTACGGACAGGATCAACACCGGGGAGCTGTTTTTT
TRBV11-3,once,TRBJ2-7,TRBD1,CASRAGTGSSEQYF,TGTGCCAGCAGGGCCGGGACAGGATCCTCTGAGCAGTACTTC
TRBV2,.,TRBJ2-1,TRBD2,CASRTSGGGEQFF,TGTGCCAGCCGGACTAGCGGGGGGGGTGAGCAGTTCTTC
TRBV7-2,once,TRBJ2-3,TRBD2,CASNGRSGGATDTQYF,TGTGCCAGCAATGGACGGAGCGGGGGGGCAACAGATACGCAGTATTTT
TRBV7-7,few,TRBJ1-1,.,CASNGPPNTEAFF,TGTGCCAGCAACGGCCCACCGAATACTGAAGCTTTCTTT
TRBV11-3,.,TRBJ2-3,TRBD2,CASSLDRRLAGGPDTDTQYF,TGTGCCAGCAGCTTAGATCGTCGTCTAGCGGGGGGGCCGGACACAGATACGCAGTATTTT
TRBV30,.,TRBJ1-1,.,CSNRGLRNTEAFF,TGTTCAAATAGGGGACTAAGGAACACTGAAGCTTTCTTT
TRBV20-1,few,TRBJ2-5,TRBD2,CSARDSGGAGETQYF,TGCAGTGCTAGAGATAGCGGGGGGGCGGGAGAGACCCAGTACTTC